These T cell receptor beta chains were read from a single sample in a study of T-cell reconstitution after alpha-beta-depleted transplantation in children. MiXCR was run by TCRdb on the PCR reads, yielding one entry per CDR3 protein. The sample yields about 980,000 distinct CDR3 sequences, roughly 29% seen once. The sequenced sample was PBMCs, mostly from graft donor cells, obtained 360 days after TCRalphabeta/CD19-depleted stem cell transplant. The receptor source for this set is a boy under three years old who had a stem cell transplant for SCID, so the T cells may come from the graft donor. Both conserved end residues are part of each CDR3. Each record gives: D gene, clone size, V gene, J gene, CDR3 length, CDR3 DNA, CDR3 protein. A D gene is named only where the DNA matches it firmly. Expanded clones get a size class; other rows say once, few or many, or leave the size out.

>TRBD1|NA|TRBV5-1|TRBJ2-5|14
TGCGCCAGCAGCTTATTGGGACAGGTAGAGACCCAGTACTTC
CASSLLGQVETQYF
>TRBD2|few|TRBV11-2|TRBJ2-3|20
TGTGCCAGCAGCCCCCCCCGGGTAGCTAGCGGGGGCTCCACGAGGCGTACGCAGTATTTT
CASSPPRVASGGSTRRTQYF
>NA|NA|TRBV6-5|TRBJ1-4|15
TGTGCCAGCAGTTACGGGAGCCGGTCTAATGAAAAACTGTTTTTT
CASSYGSRSNEKLFF
>NA|NA|TRBV12-3/TRBV12-4|TRBJ1-5|16
TGTGCCAGCAGTTTAGACAGTTTTCCTAGCAATCAGCCCCAGCATTTT
CASSLDSFPSNQPQHF
>NA|few|TRBV4-1|TRBJ2-2|16
TGCGCCAGCAGCCAAGCTGGGGGTAGACGCACCGGGGAGCTGTTTTTT
CASSQAGGRRTGELFF
>TRBD2|few|TRBV15|TRBJ2-7|16
TGTGCCACCAGCACACCAAGCGGGGGGGCTACCTACGAGCAGTACTTC
CATSTPSGGATYEQYF
>NA|NA|TRBV5-1|TRBJ2-7|18
TGCGCCAGCAGCTTGGTACCCGCTTTGGGCGGGGCCCGATACGAGCAGTACTTC
CASSLVPALGGARYEQYF
>NA|NA|TRBV6-2/TRBV6-3|TRBJ2-1|16
TGTGCCAGCAGTTACCCCAGGAGGGGGTCCTACAATGAGCAGTTCTTC
CASSYPRRGSYNEQFF
>NA|few|TRBV10-3|TRBJ2-5|14
TGTGCCATCAGTGAGATGGAATCACAAGAGACCCAGTACTTC
CAISEMESQETQYF
>NA|NA|TRBV5-1|TRBJ2-2|19
TGCGCCAGCAGCTTGGCTGGACAGATACCCCGATCGAACACCGGGGAGCTGTTTTTT
CASSLAGQIPRSNTGELFF
>NA|NA|TRBV5-1|TRBJ2-7|14
TGCGCCAGCAGCTTGGCTGCAGGGCCCTACGAGCAGTACTTC
CASSLAAGPYEQYF
>TRBD2|NA|TRBV15|TRBJ2-5|15
TGTGCCACCAGCAGAGATCCCGCGGGGGGAGAGACCCAGTACTTC
CATSRDPAGGETQYF
>NA|few|TRBV9|TRBJ2-5|14
TGTGCCAGCCGGCCCCTCTTAGACCAAGAGACCCAGTACTTC
CASRPLLDQETQYF
>NA|NA|TRBV5-1|TRBJ1-1|15
TGCGCCAGCAGCTACACCGGGCCCCGGGAAACTGAAGCTTTCTTT
CASSYTGPRETEAFF
>TRBD2|NA|TRBV12-3/TRBV12-4|TRBJ2-5|18
TGTGCCAGCAGTTCCGGACTAGCGGGGGGGGCTATTCAAGAGACCCAGTACTTC
CASSSGLAGGAIQETQYF
>TRBD2|few|TRBV12-3/TRBV12-4|TRBJ2-1|18
TGTGCCAGCAGTTTAGAGTTTCAGCGGGGGGGCTCCTACAATGAGCAGTTCTTC
CASSLEFQRGGSYNEQFF
>NA|NA|TRBV20-1|TRBJ1-3|14
TGCAGTGCTGCCGGCGGAGCCTCTGGAAACACCATATATTTT
CSAAGGASGNTIYF
>TRBD1|NA|TRBV18|TRBJ2-5|14
TGTGCCAGCTCACCTAGGACAGGGGCGGAGACCCAGTACTTC
CASSPRTGAETQYF
>NA|few|TRBV12-3/TRBV12-4|TRBJ2-5|12
TGTGCCAGCAGGGTCAGACAAGAGACCCAGTACTTC
CASRVRQETQYF
>NA|few|TRBV3-1|TRBJ2-7|14
TGTGCCAGCAGCCAAGGGAGGACCTCCTACGAGCAGTACTTC
CASSQGRTSYEQYF
>NA|NA|TRBV7-8|TRBJ2-1|14
TGTGCCAGCAGCTTAGTGGGGGGGCCTCGGCAGCAGTTCTTC
CASSLVGGPRQQFF
>TRBD2|many|TRBV7-8|TRBJ2-4|17
TGTGCCAGCAGCTTACGTAGCGGGGCACCGGGGGGAAACATTCAGTACTTC
CASSLRSGAPGGNIQYF
>TRBD2|NA|TRBV10-2|TRBJ2-2|17
TGCGCCAGCAGTGGACTAGCGGGGGCCCGGTTCACCGGGGAGCTGTTTTTT
CASSGLAGARFTGELFF
>NA|few|TRBV7-2|TRBJ2-7|15
TGTGCCAGCAGCTTAGGGGGGACCGGCTCTAGCGAGCAGTACTTC
CASSLGGTGSSEQYF
>NA|few|TRBV25-1|TRBJ2-1|16
TGTGCCAGCAGTGAGGCAAGGATCGGGTCCTACAATGAGCAGTTCTTC
CASSEARIGSYNEQFF
>TRBD2|NA|TRBV6-1|TRBJ2-4|15
TGTGCCAGCAGAGCGAAGGGACTAGTTGGGGATATTCAGTACTTC
CASRAKGLVGDIQYF
>TRBD2|many|TRBV5-1|TRBJ2-5|16
TGCGCCAGCAGCACCTCTAGCGGGGGGCTCCAAGAGACCCAGTACTTC
CASSTSSGGLQETQYF
>TRBD1|few|TRBV18|TRBJ1-1|14
TGTGCCAGCTCACCTGTTGACAGGGGGACTGAAGCTTTCTTT
CASSPVDRGTEAFF
>TRBD2|many|TRBV6-1|TRBJ2-3|14
TGTGCCAGCAGAACGGGACTAGGGTCAGATACGCAGTATTTT
CASRTGLGSDTQYF
>NA|many|TRBV7-2|TRBJ2-1|11
TGTGCCAGCAGTTTGAGGTATGAGCAGTTCTTC
CASSLRYEQFF
>NA|NA|TRBV12-3/TRBV12-4|TRBJ2-7|15
TGTGCCAGCAACTCCTTGGGACTGGGTGCCGGCGAGCAGTACTTC
CASNSLGLGAGEQYF
>NA|NA|TRBV18|TRBJ2-5|14
TGTGCCAGCTCACCGGTGGGTGCGGGTGAGACCCAGTACTTC
CASSPVGAGETQYF
>NA|NA|TRBV24-1|TRBJ2-6|17
TGTGCCACCAGTGATCCCGGACGAAATTCTGGGGCCAACGTCCTGACTTTC
CATSDPGRNSGANVLTF
>NA|few|TRBV24-1|TRBJ2-5|14
TGTGCCACCAGTGATTTTTCAGCGGGAGAGACCCAGTACTTC
CATSDFSAGETQYF
>NA|few|TRBV27|TRBJ2-7|12
TGTGCCAGCAGTCGGCAGGGGATCGAGCAGTACTTC
CASSRQGIEQYF
>NA|NA|TRBV6-5|TRBJ2-3|16
TGTGCCAGCAGTTACTCGCGTGGGGTTGGTTCGGATACGCAGTATTTT
CASSYSRGVGSDTQYF
>TRBD2|NA|TRBV14|TRBJ2-7|18
TGTGCCAGCAGCCAAGGTCCGAAGGGGGGACTAGCGTTCTACGAGCAGTACTTC
CASSQGPKGGLAFYEQYF
>NA|NA|TRBV4-1|TRBJ1-1|14
TGCGCCAGCAGCCAAGTGGCGGTCTCCACTGAAGCTTTCTTT
CASSQVAVSTEAFF
>NA|few|TRBV9|TRBJ2-1|14
TGTGCCAGCAGCGAGGGTGTTGCAGGCAATGAGCAGTTCTTC
CASSEGVAGNEQFF
>NA|NA|TRBV18|TRBJ1-1|16
TGTGCCAGCTCACCGGTCGACAGATCCATGAACACTGAAGCTTTCTTT
CASSPVDRSMNTEAFF
>TRBD1|few|TRBV4-2|TRBJ2-7|17
TGTGCCAGCAGCCAGGACCCAGGGGGCGCATTATACTACGAGCAGTACTTC
CASSQDPGGALYYEQYF
>NA|few|TRBV10-3|TRBJ2-2|14
TGTGCCATCAGGGAGGGAGTGAACACCGGGGAGCTGTTTTTT
CAIREGVNTGELFF
>TRBD1|few|TRBV4-2|TRBJ2-1|16
TGTGCCAGCAGCCAACCTGGACAGGGCCCCGGCAATGAGCAGTTCTTC
CASSQPGQGPGNEQFF
>NA|NA|TRBV20-1|TRBJ2-5|16
TGCAGTGCTAGAGAGGGGGTTTGGGGGCGAGGGGAGACCCAGTACTTC
CSAREGVWGRGETQYF
>NA|NA|TRBV5-1|TRBJ2-2|16
TGCGCCAGCAGCCCGTTGACCCCGCAAGGGACCGGGGAGCTGTTTTTT
CASSPLTPQGTGELFF
>NA|few|TRBV5-5|TRBJ1-4|15
TGTGCCAGCAGCTTGCTTCCAGGGGCTAATGAAAAACTGTTTTTT
CASSLLPGANEKLFF
>NA|NA|TRBV15|TRBJ2-1|13
TGTGCCACCAGCAGGCTCGGAGTCAATGAGCAGTTCTTC
CATSRLGVNEQFF
>TRBD1|NA|TRBV6-2/TRBV6-3|TRBJ2-2|18
TGTGCCAGCAGCCGGACAGGGTTCGCACTTACGAACACCTGGGAGCTGTTTTTT
CASSRTGFALTNTWELFF
>NA|once|TRBV7-9|TRBJ1-4|15
TGTGCCAGCAGCTCGAGGGCGGGCATTGATGAAAAACTGTTTTTT
CASSSRAGIDEKLFF
>NA|NA|TRBV3-1|TRBJ2-4|15
TGTGCCAGCAGAGCTACCGGGGTTGCCAAAAACATTCAGTACTTC
CASRATGVAKNIQYF
>NA|few|TRBV7-7|TRBJ2-7|13
TGTGCCAGCAGCGTATTACAGGGTCGCGAGCAGTACTTC
CASSVLQGREQYF
>TRBD2|few|TRBV10-3|TRBJ2-7|14
TGTGCCATCAGCGGGGGGGCAGGGCATTACGAGCAGTACTTC
CAISGGAGHYEQYF
>NA|many|TRBV20-1|TRBJ1-1|13
TGCAGTGCCCAGTCGCAGGTGAACACTGAAGCTTTCTTT
CSAQSQVNTEAFF
>TRBD2|NA|TRBV20-1|TRBJ2-3|14
TGCAGTCTAGATAGCGGGGGGGGCACAGATACGCAGTATTTT
CSLDSGGGTDTQYF